This TCR beta chain derives from a study of T cell repertoires in cytomegalovirus infection. Study-wide background: Through public TCR beta signatures, both CMV infection and matching HLA type were indicated.

TCRdb processed the reads anew with MiXCR; each CDR3 protein has one entry. This sample has roughly 500,000 distinct CDR3 sequences; roughly a third occur once, and the top ten carry 15% to 20%. Germline CDR1 and CDR2: MNHEY and SMNVEV (reference sequence). The length of the CDR3 is 17 residues. The V gene lost 8 bases and the J gene lost 7 bases, with 27 bases spanning the gap. With regard to this clonotype: As yet, its antigen is unknown.

This sequence joins TRBV27 and TRBJ2-1, with D perhaps being TRBD1 or TRBD2 (5 bases each). This clonotype originated in a human donor in good health (CMV status not recorded). Some clones in this sample may be carry-over from other donors' samples. Source: cultured PBMCs, taken from culture after CMV antigen stimulation. The CDR3: CASGLLNVGGARNEQFF. CDR3 DNA: TGTGCCAGCGGATTACTTAACGTTGGGGGAGCAAGGAATGAGCAGTTCTTC.